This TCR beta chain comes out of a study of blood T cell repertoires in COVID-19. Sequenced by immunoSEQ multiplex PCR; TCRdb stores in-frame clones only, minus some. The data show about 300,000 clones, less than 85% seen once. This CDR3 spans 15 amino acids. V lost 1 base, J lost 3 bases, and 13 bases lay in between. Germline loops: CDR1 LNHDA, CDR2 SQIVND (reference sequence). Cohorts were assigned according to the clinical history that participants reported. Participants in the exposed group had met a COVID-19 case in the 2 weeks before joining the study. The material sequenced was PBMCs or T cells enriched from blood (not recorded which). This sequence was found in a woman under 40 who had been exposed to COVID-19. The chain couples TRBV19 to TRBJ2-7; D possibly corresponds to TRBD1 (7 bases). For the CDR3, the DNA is TGTGCCAGTAGTATAGGCAGGGGGGACATCTACGAGCAGTACTTC. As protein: CASSIGRGDIYEQYF.